A selection of T cell receptor beta chains follows, all from one sample in a study of T cells after yellow fever vaccination. One entry per CDR3 protein results from TCRdb running MiXCR on the 5' RACE reads. Of some 670,000 distinct CDR3 sequences detected, about 12% appear once; the ten largest clones hold about 15%. Sequences were derived from PBMCs, sampled on the day of the yellow fever booster vaccination. The source of these receptors is a man aged 25-40 years who received the YFV17D yellow fever vaccine. CDR3s include the opening cysteine and the closing phenylalanine or tryptophan. Each record gives: CDR3 protein, CDR3 DNA, clone size, D gene, V gene, J gene. D genes are given only for firm matches. Some rows mark clone size as missing; the rest say once, few, many or name a class of expanded clone.

CDR3: CASGTDPGQYF
DNA: TGTGCCAGCGGTACAGACCCGGGGCAGTATTTT
size: -
D: -
V: TRBV6-2/TRBV6-3
J: TRBJ2-3

CDR3: CASSYEGLRGYTF
DNA: TGTGCCAGCAGTTACGAGGGGTTACGAGGCTACACCTTC
size: -
D: -
V: TRBV6-5
J: TRBJ1-2

CDR3: CASSLRLVNYEQYF
DNA: TGTGCCAGCAGTTTAAGGCTAGTTAACTACGAGCAGTACTTC
size: few
D: -
V: TRBV12-3/TRBV12-4
J: TRBJ2-7

CDR3: CCARGAAGHANTGELFF
DNA: TGCTGTGCTAGAGGAGCGGCAGGCCACGCGAACACCGGGGAGCTGTTTTTT
size: -
D: -
V: TRBV20-1
J: TRBJ2-2

CDR3: CASSSPSGGANEQYF
DNA: TGTGCCAGCAGTTCACCCTCGGGGGGGGCAAACGAGCAGTACTTC
size: -
D: TRBD2
V: TRBV28
J: TRBJ2-7

CDR3: CASSRTGTSSYEQYF
DNA: TGCGCCAGCAGCCGGACAGGGACGAGCTCCTACGAGCAGTACTTC
size: many
D: TRBD1
V: TRBV5-1
J: TRBJ2-7

CDR3: CASKWTELGEQYF
DNA: TGTGCCAGCAAGTGGACAGAACTGGGCGAGCAGTACTTC
size: -
D: -
V: TRBV7-2
J: TRBJ2-7

CDR3: CASKGQGNTGELFF
DNA: TGTGCCAGCAAGGGACAGGGGAACACCGGGGAGCTGTTTTTT
size: few
D: TRBD1
V: TRBV6-1
J: TRBJ2-2

CDR3: CASSLEAGALYNEQFF
DNA: TGCGCCAGCAGCTTGGAAGCGGGAGCTCTCTACAATGAGCAGTTCTTC
size: many
D: TRBD2
V: TRBV5-1
J: TRBJ2-1

CDR3: CSGAGNTEAFF
DNA: TGCAGTGGTGCTGGGAACACTGAAGCTTTCTTT
size: -
D: -
V: TRBV20-1
J: TRBJ1-1

CDR3: CASSAGTGLNTEAFF
DNA: TGTGCCAGCAGCGCCGGGACAGGGTTGAACACTGAAGCTTTCTTT
size: few
D: TRBD1
V: TRBV9
J: TRBJ1-1

CDR3: CSASIAGGPKDTQYF
DNA: TGCAGTGCTTCTATAGCGGGAGGGCCGAAAGATACGCAGTATTTT
size: -
D: TRBD2
V: TRBV20-1
J: TRBJ2-3

CDR3: CASQQSSYNEQFF
DNA: TGTGCCAGCCAACAGAGCTCCTACAATGAGCAGTTCTTC
size: few
D: -
V: TRBV12-3/TRBV12-4
J: TRBJ2-1

CDR3: CASSVASPGPYNEQFF
DNA: TGTGCCAGCAGCGTAGCTAGTCCCGGACCCTACAATGAGCAGTTCTTC
size: many
D: -
V: TRBV9
J: TRBJ2-1

CDR3: CSVLGLAGPYNEQFF
DNA: TGCAGTGTTCTCGGACTAGCGGGACCCTACAATGAGCAGTTCTTC
size: -
D: TRBD2
V: TRBV20-1
J: TRBJ2-1

CDR3: CASSSIRNTGELFF
DNA: TGTGCCAGCAGCTCGATACGGAACACCGGGGAGCTGTTTTTT
size: -
D: -
V: TRBV7-3
J: TRBJ2-2

CDR3: CASSSEAKNIQYF
DNA: TGTGCCAGCAGTTCGGAGGCCAAAAACATTCAGTACTTC
size: many
D: -
V: TRBV7-2
J: TRBJ2-4

CDR3: CASSPRWGEAEQYF
DNA: TGTGCCAGCAGCCCTAGGTGGGGAGAAGCCGAGCAGTACTTC
size: -
D: -
V: TRBV7-2
J: TRBJ2-7

CDR3: CASSLFSGSSEQYF
DNA: TGTGCCAGCAGCTTATTTAGCGGGAGTAGCGAGCAGTACTTC
size: many
D: TRBD2
V: TRBV7-2
J: TRBJ2-7

CDR3: CASSLNPSSGRVYEQYF
DNA: TGTGCCAGCAGTTTAAATCCTTCCAGCGGGAGGGTGTACGAGCAGTACTTC
size: once
D: TRBD2
V: TRBV27
J: TRBJ2-7

CDR3: CASSSSTSTETQYF
DNA: TGTGCCAGCAGTTCCTCGACTAGCACGGAGACCCAGTACTTC
size: -
D: TRBD2
V: TRBV27
J: TRBJ2-5

CDR3: CASSDFRGRVDTQYF
DNA: TGTGCCAGCAGTGATTTCAGGGGGCGGGTAGATACGCAGTATTTT
size: -
D: TRBD1
V: TRBV25-1
J: TRBJ2-3

CDR3: CATEGSYNEQFF
DNA: TGTGCCACCGAGGGCTCCTACAATGAGCAGTTCTTC
size: -
D: -
V: TRBV24-1
J: TRBJ2-1

CDR3: CSAKAGTSERAGELFF
DNA: TGCAGTGCTAAAGCTGGGACTAGCGAGAGGGCCGGGGAGCTGTTTTTT
size: few
D: TRBD2
V: TRBV20-1
J: TRBJ2-2

CDR3: CSALPAGAYNEQFF
DNA: TGCAGTGCCCTCCCCGCGGGCGCCTACAATGAGCAGTTCTTC
size: few
D: -
V: TRBV20-1
J: TRBJ2-1

CDR3: CASSPGLGGEQYF
DNA: TGTGCCAGCAGCCCTGGACTTGGCGGCGAGCAGTACTTC
size: -
D: -
V: TRBV7-8
J: TRBJ2-7

CDR3: CASSQDRGRYNEQFF
DNA: TGTGCCAGCAGCCAAGATCGTGGCAGATACAATGAGCAGTTCTTC
size: few
D: -
V: TRBV4-2
J: TRBJ2-1

CDR3: CASSQVSQTQYF
DNA: TGTGCCAGCAGCCAGGTCTCCCAAACGCAGTATTTT
size: -
D: -
V: TRBV3-1
J: TRBJ2-3

CDR3: CASKTGRQETQYF
DNA: TGTGCCAGCAAGACAGGCCGACAAGAGACCCAGTACTTC
size: few
D: -
V: TRBV28
J: TRBJ2-5

CDR3: CASSVAPDSNEQFF
DNA: TGTGCCAGCAGCGTCGCACCCGATAGCAATGAGCAGTTCTTC
size: -
D: -
V: TRBV9
J: TRBJ2-1

CDR3: CSAFTGELFF
DNA: TGCAGCGCTTTCACCGGGGAGCTGTTTTTT
size: few
D: -
V: TRBV29-1
J: TRBJ2-2

CDR3: CASSLAGTGADTQYF
DNA: TGTGCCAGCAGCTTAGCGGGGACAGGGGCGGATACGCAGTATTTT
size: few
D: TRBD1
V: TRBV7-2
J: TRBJ2-3

CDR3: CASSPNMDSDTQYF
DNA: TGTGCCAGCTCACCAAACATGGACTCAGATACGCAGTATTTT
size: few
D: -
V: TRBV18
J: TRBJ2-3

CDR3: CASSRTSGRAYEQYF
DNA: TGTGCCAGCAGCCGGACTAGCGGGAGGGCTTACGAGCAGTACTTC
size: -
D: TRBD2
V: TRBV7-9
J: TRBJ2-7

CDR3: CATSSSTTYEQYF
DNA: TGTGCCACCAGCAGCAGCACCACCTACGAGCAGTACTTC
size: -
D: -
V: TRBV15
J: TRBJ2-7

CDR3: CSAESGLRTGELFF
DNA: TGCAGCGCTGAATCCGGGTTGAGAACCGGGGAGCTGTTTTTT
size: -
D: -
V: TRBV29-1
J: TRBJ2-2

CDR3: CASSQGTATRAGETQYF
DNA: TGCGCCAGCAGCCAAGGAACAGCAACACGGGCAGGAGAGACCCAGTACTTC
size: few
D: -
V: TRBV4-3
J: TRBJ2-5

CDR3: CASKGAPVSYGYTF
DNA: TGTGCCAGTAAAGGCGCCCCGGTCTCCTATGGCTACACCTTC
size: few
D: -
V: TRBV19
J: TRBJ1-2

CDR3: CATRVGTSPREQYF
DNA: TGTGCCACCAGAGTCGGGACTAGCCCCAGGGAGCAGTACTTC
size: few
D: TRBD2
V: TRBV24-1
J: TRBJ2-7

CDR3: CASSFSRDTGELFF
DNA: TGTGCCAGCAGCTTCTCCAGGGACACCGGGGAGCTGTTTTTT
size: -
D: -
V: TRBV7-2
J: TRBJ2-2

CDR3: CASSQAGTWDQYF
DNA: TGTGCCAGCAGCCAAGCCGGTACTTGGGACCAGTACTTC
size: many
D: -
V: TRBV3-1
J: TRBJ2-5

CDR3: CASSLAGLAGVGSYEQYF
DNA: TGTGCCAGCAGCTTAGCGGGACTAGCGGGAGTTGGTTCCTACGAGCAGTACTTC
size: many
D: TRBD2
V: TRBV7-2
J: TRBJ2-7

CDR3: CASSALGQNEQFF
DNA: TGTGCCAGCAGTGCACTGGGGCAGAATGAGCAGTTCTTC
size: many
D: -
V: TRBV12-3/TRBV12-4
J: TRBJ2-1

CDR3: CASSSDRVSWSPLHF
DNA: TGTGCCAGCAGCTCGGACAGGGTGTCTTGGTCACCCCTCCACTTT
size: -
D: TRBD1
V: TRBV7-9
J: TRBJ1-6

CDR3: CASSQSNRVGKLFF
DNA: TGTGCCAGCAGCCAATCTAACAGGGTCGGAAAACTGTTTTTT
size: few
D: -
V: TRBV14
J: TRBJ1-4

CDR3: CASERGDLRPQYF
DNA: TGTGCCAGCGAGCGGGGCGACCTGAGGCCCCAGTACTTC
size: few
D: TRBD2
V: TRBV3-1
J: TRBJ2-5

CDR3: CASRWGVSTNEKLFF
DNA: TGTGCCAGCAGGTGGGGCGTGTCAACTAATGAAAAACTGTTTTTT
size: -
D: -
V: TRBV6-2/TRBV6-3
J: TRBJ1-4

CDR3: CASSLDGRNTDTQYF
DNA: TGTGCCAGCAGCTTAGACGGGAGGAACACAGATACGCAGTATTTT
size: -
D: TRBD2
V: TRBV7-2
J: TRBJ2-3

CDR3: CASRSTSGSFNEQYF
DNA: TGTGCCAGCAGATCGACTAGCGGGAGTTTCAACGAGCAGTACTTC
size: -
D: TRBD2
V: TRBV6-1
J: TRBJ2-7